This T cell receptor beta chain was retrieved from a study of T cell responses to AZD1222 COVID-19 vaccine. Looking at the study overall: Second doses that came at about 4 or about 12 weeks were put together.

CDR3 length: 15 residues. The V end was cut by 5 bases, the J end by 1 base, with 10 bases between. Germline V lookup: CDR1 SGHRS, CDR2 YFSETQ. The protocol was immunoSEQ multiplex PCR, while the TCRdb copy is restricted to in-frame clones and leaves out a portion. The sample carries approximately 130,000 clones, about 93% recorded once. Sequencing was performed on peripheral blood, taken on day 0 of AZD1222 vaccination. This receptor was taken from an adult in good health. The chain uses TRBV5-1 and TRBJ2-6, with D unclear. The chain's CDR3 is CASRLSTSGANVLTF. The DNA for the CDR3 is TGCGCCAGCAGGCTGAGTACTTCTGGGGCCAACGTCCTGACTTTC.